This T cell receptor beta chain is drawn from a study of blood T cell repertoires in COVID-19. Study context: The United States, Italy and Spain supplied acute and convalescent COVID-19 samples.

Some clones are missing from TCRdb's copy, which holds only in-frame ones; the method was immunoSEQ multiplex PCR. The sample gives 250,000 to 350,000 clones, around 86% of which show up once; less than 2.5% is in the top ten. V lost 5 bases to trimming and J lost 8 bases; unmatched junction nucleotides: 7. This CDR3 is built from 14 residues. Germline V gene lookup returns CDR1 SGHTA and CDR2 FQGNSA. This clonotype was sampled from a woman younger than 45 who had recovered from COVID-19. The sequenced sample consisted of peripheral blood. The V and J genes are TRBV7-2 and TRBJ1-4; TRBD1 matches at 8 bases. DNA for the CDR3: TGTGCCAGCAGCCCGACAGGGGTTCGGGAAAAACTGTTTTTT. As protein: CASSPTGVREKLFF.